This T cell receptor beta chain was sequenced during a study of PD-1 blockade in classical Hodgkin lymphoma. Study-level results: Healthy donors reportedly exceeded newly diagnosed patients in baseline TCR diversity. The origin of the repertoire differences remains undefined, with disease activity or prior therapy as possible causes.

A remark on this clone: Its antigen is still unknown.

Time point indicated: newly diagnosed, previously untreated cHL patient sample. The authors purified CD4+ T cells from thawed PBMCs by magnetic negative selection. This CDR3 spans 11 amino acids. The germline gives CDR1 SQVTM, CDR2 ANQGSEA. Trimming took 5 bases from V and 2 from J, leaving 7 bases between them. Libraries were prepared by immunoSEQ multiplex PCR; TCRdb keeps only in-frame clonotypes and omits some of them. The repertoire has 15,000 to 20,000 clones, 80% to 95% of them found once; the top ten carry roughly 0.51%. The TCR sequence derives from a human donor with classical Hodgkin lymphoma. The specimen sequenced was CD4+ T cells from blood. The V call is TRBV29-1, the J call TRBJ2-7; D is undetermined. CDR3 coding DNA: TGCAGCGTTCTGGTGACCTACGAGCAGTACTTC. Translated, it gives CSVLVTYEQYF.